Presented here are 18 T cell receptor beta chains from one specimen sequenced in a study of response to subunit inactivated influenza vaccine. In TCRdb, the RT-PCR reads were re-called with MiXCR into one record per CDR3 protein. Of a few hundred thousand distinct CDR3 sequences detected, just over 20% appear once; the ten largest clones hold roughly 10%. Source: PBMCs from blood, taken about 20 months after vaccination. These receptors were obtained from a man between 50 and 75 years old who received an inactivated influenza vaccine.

The CDR3 sequence: CSARGGSGNEQFF. In nucleotides, the CDR3 is TGCAGTGCTAGAGGGGGTAGCGGCAATGAGCAGTTCTTC. The chain recombines TRBV20-1 with TRBJ2-1, with a possible D match to TRBD2 (6 bases). Trimming pared 1 base from V and 6 bases from J, leaving 10 bases between. CDR1 is DFQATT and CDR2 is SNEGSKA in the germline V gene (reference sequence). This CDR3 is built from 13 residues.

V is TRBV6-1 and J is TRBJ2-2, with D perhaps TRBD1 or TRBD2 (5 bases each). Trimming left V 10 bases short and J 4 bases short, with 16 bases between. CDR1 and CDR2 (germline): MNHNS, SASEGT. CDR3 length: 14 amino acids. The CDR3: CATQGAGSTGELFF. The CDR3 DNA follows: TGTGCCACCCAAGGGGCAGGGAGCACCGGGGAGCTGTTTTTT.

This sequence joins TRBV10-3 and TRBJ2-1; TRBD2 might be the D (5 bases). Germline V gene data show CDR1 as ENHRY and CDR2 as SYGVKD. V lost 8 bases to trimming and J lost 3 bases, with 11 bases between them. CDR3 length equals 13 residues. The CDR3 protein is CAIGGSGYNEQFF. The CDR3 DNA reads TGTGCCATCGGAGGTTCAGGCTACAATGAGCAGTTCTTC.

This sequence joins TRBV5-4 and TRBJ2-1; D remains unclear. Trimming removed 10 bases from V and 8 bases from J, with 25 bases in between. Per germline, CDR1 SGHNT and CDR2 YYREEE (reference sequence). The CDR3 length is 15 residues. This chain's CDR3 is CASSLGNSPLDEQFF. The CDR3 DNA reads TGTGCCTCGAGCTTAGGGAATTCCCCCCTCGATGAGCAGTTCTTC.

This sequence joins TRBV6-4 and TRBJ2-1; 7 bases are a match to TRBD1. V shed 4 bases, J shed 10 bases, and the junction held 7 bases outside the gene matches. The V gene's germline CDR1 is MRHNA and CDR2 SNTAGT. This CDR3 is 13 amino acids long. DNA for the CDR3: TGTGCCAGCAGTGCACAGGGGAGAGGCGAGCAGTTCTTC. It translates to CASSAQGRGEQFF.

Here the CDR3 reads CASRGTAYNEQFF. CDR3 nucleotide sequence: TGTGCCAGCAGGGGGACAGCTTACAATGAGCAGTTCTTC. The rearrangement joins TRBV12-3 or TRBV12-4 to TRBJ2-1; 7 bases fit TRBD1. V dropped 6 bases and J dropped 4; count of bases not matched to a gene: 3. The CDR3 covers 13 residues.

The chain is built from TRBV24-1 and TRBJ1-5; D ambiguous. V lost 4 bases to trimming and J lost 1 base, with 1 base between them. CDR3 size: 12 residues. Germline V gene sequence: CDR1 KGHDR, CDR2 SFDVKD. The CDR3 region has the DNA TGTGCCACCAGTGAAAGCAATCAGCCCCAGCATTTT. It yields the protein CATSESNQPQHF.

CDR3 in amino acids: CASSLTGVGTGNTIYF. The CDR3 region has the DNA TGTGCCAGCAGCTTGACGGGGGTAGGGACTGGAAACACCATATATTTT. V is TRBV5-5 and J is TRBJ1-3; TRBD1 might be the D (5 bases). The CDR3 is 16 residues long. Germline V gene data show CDR1 as SGHKS and CDR2 as YYEKEE (reference sequence). Trimming removed 1 base at V and 2 bases at J, with 13 bases between.

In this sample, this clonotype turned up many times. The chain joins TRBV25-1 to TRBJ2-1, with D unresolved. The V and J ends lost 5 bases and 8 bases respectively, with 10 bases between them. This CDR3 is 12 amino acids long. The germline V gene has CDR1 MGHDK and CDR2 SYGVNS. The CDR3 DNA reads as TGTGCCAGCAGTCGTTCGCATTATGAGCAGTTCTTC. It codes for CASSRSHYEQFF. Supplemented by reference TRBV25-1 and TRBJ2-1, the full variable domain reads EADIYQTPRYLVIGTGKKITLECSQTMGHDKMYWYQQDPGMELHLIHYSYGVNSTEKGDLSSESTVSRIRTEHFPLTLESARPSHTSQYLCASSRSHYEQFFGPGTRLTVL.

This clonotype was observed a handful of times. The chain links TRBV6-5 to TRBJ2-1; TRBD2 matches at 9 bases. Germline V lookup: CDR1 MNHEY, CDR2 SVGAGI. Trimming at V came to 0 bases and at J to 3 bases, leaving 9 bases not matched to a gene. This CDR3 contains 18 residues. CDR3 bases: TGTGCCAGCAGTTACTCGATCCACAGGACTAGCGACTACAATGAGCAGTTCTTC. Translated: CASSYSIHRTSDYNEQFF.

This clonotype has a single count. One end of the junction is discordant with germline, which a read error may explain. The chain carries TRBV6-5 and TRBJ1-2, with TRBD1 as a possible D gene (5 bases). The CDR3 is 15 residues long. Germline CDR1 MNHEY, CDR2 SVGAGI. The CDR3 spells CASSSAGSPNYCYTF. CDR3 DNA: TGTGCCAGCAGTTCCGCAGGGAGTCCCAACTATTGCTACACCTTC.

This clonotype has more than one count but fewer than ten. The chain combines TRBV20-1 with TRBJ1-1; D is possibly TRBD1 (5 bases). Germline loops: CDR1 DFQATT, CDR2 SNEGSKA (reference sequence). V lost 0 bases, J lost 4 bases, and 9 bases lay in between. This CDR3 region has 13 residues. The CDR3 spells CSARDIGGTEAFF. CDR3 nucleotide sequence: TGCAGTGCTAGAGATATCGGGGGCACTGAAGCTTTCTTT.

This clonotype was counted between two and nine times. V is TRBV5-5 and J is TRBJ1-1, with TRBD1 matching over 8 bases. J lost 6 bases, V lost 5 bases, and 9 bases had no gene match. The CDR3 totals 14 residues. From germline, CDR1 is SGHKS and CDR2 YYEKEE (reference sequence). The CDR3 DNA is TGTGCCAGCAGTTCTCAGGGGGCTTCCCCTGAAGCTTTCTTT. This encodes CASSSQGASPEAFF.

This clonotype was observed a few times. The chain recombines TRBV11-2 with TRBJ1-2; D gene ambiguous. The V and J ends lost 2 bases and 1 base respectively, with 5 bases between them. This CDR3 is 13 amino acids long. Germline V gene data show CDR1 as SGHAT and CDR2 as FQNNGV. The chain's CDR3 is CASSLNSNYGYTF. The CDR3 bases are TGTGCCAGCAGCTTAAACAGTAACTATGGCTACACCTTC.

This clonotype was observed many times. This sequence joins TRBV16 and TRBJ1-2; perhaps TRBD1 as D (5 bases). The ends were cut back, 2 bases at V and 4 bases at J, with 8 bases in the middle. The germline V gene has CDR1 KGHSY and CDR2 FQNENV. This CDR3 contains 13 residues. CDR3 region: CASSQVQGYGYTF. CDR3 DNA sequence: TGTGCCAGCAGCCAAGTCCAGGGCTATGGCTACACCTTC.

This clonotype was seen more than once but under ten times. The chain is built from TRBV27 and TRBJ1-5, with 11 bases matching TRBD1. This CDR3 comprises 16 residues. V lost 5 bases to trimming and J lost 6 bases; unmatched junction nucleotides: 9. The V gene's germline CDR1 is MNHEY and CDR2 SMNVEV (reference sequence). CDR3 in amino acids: CASSPGTGGRGQPQHF. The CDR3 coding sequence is TGTGCCAGCAGTCCGGGGACAGGGGGTCGGGGTCAGCCCCAGCATTTT.

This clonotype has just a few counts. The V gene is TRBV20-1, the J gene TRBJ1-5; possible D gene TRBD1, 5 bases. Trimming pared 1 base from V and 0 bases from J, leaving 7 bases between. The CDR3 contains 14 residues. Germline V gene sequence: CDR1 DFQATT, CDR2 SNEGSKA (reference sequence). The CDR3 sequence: CSARGGSSNQPQHF. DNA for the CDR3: TGCAGTGCTAGAGGGGGGTCTAGCAATCAGCCCCAGCATTTT.

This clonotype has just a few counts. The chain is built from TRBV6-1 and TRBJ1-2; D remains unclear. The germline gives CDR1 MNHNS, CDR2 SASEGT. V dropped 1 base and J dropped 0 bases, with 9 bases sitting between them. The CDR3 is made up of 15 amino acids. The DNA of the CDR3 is TGTGCCAGCAGTGAAGTAGGTTCTCCTAACTATGGCTACACCTTC. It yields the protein CASSEVGSPNYGYTF.